This paragraph reports one T cell receptor beta chain. The antigen remains undetermined. The data derive from a study of cytomegalovirus exposure and HLA in healthy donors. Findings and limits, study-wide: Among the sequence variants, a highly shared cluster was likely an artifact of sequencing. A later analysis by the authors found several of the most significant clusters apparently linked to common viral pathogens. Data from an earlier analysis indicated that most TCR beta V segments were productive either about 87% or about 30% of the time. High sensitivity and specificity were reportedly achieved when the classifier diagnosed cytomegalovirus status.

Researchers ran the PCR with 60 Vbeta and 13 Jbeta primers. TCRdb keeps only in-frame clones here, not all; method: immunoSEQ multiplex PCR. The repertoire holds about 200,000 clones, with about four fifths as singletons. J was trimmed by 11 bases and V by 1 base; bases with no gene match: 11. Germline V gene data show CDR1 as SGHTA and CDR2 as FQGNSA. This CDR3 comprises 15 residues. Sequencing input: PBMCs. The gene calls are TRBV7-2 and TRBJ2-5; TRBD1 matches 9 bases. This clonotype originated in a male donor in good health and CMV-seropositive. The CDR3 reads CASSLGRGRTGEQYF. The CDR3, as DNA: TGTGCCAGCAGCTTAGGTAGGGGTAGGACAGGGGAGCAGTACTTC.